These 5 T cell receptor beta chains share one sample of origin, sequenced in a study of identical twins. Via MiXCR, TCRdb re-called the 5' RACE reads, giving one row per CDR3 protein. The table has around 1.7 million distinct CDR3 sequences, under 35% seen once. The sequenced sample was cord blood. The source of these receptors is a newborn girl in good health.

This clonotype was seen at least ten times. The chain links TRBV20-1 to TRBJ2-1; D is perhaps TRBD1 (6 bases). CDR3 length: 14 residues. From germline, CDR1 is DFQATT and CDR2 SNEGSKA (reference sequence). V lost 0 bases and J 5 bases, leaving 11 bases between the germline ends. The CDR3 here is CSARDGQGHNEQFF. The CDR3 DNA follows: TGCAGTGCTAGAGATGGGCAGGGGCACAATGAGCAGTTCTTC.

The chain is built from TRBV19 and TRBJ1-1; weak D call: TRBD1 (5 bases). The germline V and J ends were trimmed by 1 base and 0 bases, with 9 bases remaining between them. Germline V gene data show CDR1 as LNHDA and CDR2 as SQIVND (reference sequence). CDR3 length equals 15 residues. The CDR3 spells CASSIAGTVNTEAFF. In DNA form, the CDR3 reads TGTGCCAGTAGTATAGCCGGGACCGTGAACACTGAAGCTTTCTTT.

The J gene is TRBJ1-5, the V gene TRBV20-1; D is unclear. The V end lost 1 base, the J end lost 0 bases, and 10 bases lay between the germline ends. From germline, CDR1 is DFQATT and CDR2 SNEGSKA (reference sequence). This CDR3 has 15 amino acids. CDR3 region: CSARVGGYSNQPQHF. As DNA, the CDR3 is TGCAGTGCTAGAGTAGGAGGGTATAGCAATCAGCCCCAGCATTTT.

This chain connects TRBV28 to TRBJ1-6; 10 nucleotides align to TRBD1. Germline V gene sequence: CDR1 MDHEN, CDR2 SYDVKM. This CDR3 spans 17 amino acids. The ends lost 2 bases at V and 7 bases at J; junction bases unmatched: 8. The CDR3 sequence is CASSLVGQGLLNSPLHF. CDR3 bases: TGTGCCAGCAGTTTAGTGGGACAGGGGTTGCTAAATTCACCCCTCCACTTT.

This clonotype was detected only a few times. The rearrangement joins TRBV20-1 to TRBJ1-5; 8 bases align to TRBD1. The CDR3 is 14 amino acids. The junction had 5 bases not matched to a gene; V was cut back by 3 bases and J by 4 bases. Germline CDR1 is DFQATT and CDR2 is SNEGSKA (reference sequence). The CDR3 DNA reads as TGCAGTGCTAGGAGGACAGGGCTTAATCAGCCCCAGCATTTT. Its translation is CSARRTGLNQPQHF.